This T cell receptor (beta chain) was retrieved from a study of T cells in Graves' hyperthyroidism and ophthalmopathy. About the research overall: Peripheral blood collection took place at initial diagnosis, before any treatment.

The investigators amplified TCR beta CDR3 regions from RNA transcripts. The primer set for the first-round RT-PCR of the TCR CDR3 was HTBI. TCRdb used MiXCR to reprocess the multiplex PCR reads, holding one entry per CDR3 protein. The table includes 500,000 or so distinct CDR3 sequences, roughly 15% detected once. Losses at the gene ends were 4 bases for V and 6 bases for J; bases not matched to a gene: 7. The germline V gene has CDR1 SGDLS and CDR2 YYNGEE. The CDR3 spans 14 residues. This chain links TRBV9 with TRBJ1-2; 9 nucleotides match TRBD1. Sequencing used blood. This receptor was obtained from a woman under 30 with Graves' ophthalmopathy. CDR3: CASSRRDRENGYTF. Written as DNA, the CDR3 is TGTGCCAGCAGCCGCCGGGACAGGGAGAATGGCTACACCTTC.